The 15 T cell receptor gamma chains in this list originate from one sample, sequenced in a study of gamma delta lymphoproliferative disorders and STAT genes. TCRdb re-processed the multiplex PCR reads using CATT. The profile shows around 4,500 gamma-chain clones, approximately 7.9% of them singletons. Sequencing used genomic DNA taken from PBMCs of patients and controls. Sequenced: blood. The receptors come from a human donor in good health.

Within the sample, this clone is medium-sized. The rearrangement uses TRGV4 and TRGJ1 or TRGJ2. TCRdb records no J gene; here it was assigned by comparing the DNA to germline. V gave up 11 bases and J gave up 0 bases; unmatched junction bases: 7. CDR1 is EGSTGY, CDR2 YDSYTSSV, per germline. The CDR3 contains 12 residues. The CDR3 reads CANFPNYYKKLF. The CDR3 DNA reads as TGTGCCAACTTTCCGAATTATTATAAGAAACTCTTT.

There are a few counts of this clone. The V call is TRGV2, the J call TRGJP2. No J gene was available from TCRdb, and it was assigned here by a germline match of the DNA. CDR3 size: 11 residues. Trimming took 9 bases from V and 4 from J; bases not matched to a gene: 2. Looked up from germline, CDR1 is EGSNGY and CDR2 is YDSYNSKV. The chain's CDR3 is CATHSDWIKTF. For the CDR3, the DNA is TGTGCCACCCATAGTGATTGGATCAAGACGTTT.

This clone rates as medium-sized. This sample includes further DNA sequences coding for the same CDR3. The chain employs TRGV4 and TRGJ1 or TRGJ2. As TCRdb names no J gene, one was assigned here on the basis of a DNA match to germline. The length of the CDR3 is 14 residues. Germline V CDR1 and CDR2: EGSTGY, YDSYTSSV. Trimming cost V 0 bases and J 3 bases; bases outside gene matches: 5. CDR3 sequence: CATWDGPGYYKKLF. CDR3 sequence (DNA): TGTGCCACCTGGGATGGGCCGGGTTATTATAAGAAACTCTTT.

This clone is medium-sized (0.01 to 0.1%). The chain carries TRGV2 and TRGJP2. The J gene, not given by TCRdb, was assigned here from a germline match of the nucleotide sequence. With V trimmed by 9 bases and J by 3 bases, 7 bases remained unmatched. The CDR3 extends over 13 amino acids. Germline V CDR1 and CDR2: EGSNGY, YDSYNSKV. The CDR3 protein is CATAQGSDWIKTF. The CDR3 DNA reads TGTGCCACCGCACAGGGTAGTGATTGGATCAAGACGTTT.

Relative to its sample, this clone is medium-sized. The DNA is left out, because the CDR3 cannot be placed on it with certainty; the CDR3 is given as TCRdb lists it. The V gene is given as TRGV11, and no J gene call is available. TRGV11 is classed as an ORF, of uncertain function. The CDR3 length is 18 residues, termini included. The CDR3 sequence: CTTVPAGLGTGFHYKKLF.

By share, this clone counts as medium-sized. V usage is TRGV10 and J usage is TRGJ1 or TRGJ2. TCRdb does not report a J gene; here it was assigned by matching the DNA to germline references. TRGV10 is treated as an ORF (open reading frame) with a function not yet certain. The CDR3 totals 14 residues. J gave up 4 bases and V 8 bases, and 12 bases lay outside the gene matches. CDR3 nucleotide sequence: TGTGCTGCGTGGGATTATCTTTGGTATTATAAGAAACTCTTT. It encodes CAAWDYLWYYKKLF.

By share of the sample, this clone is medium-sized. The chain employs TRGV11 and TRGJP2. Here the J gene came from matching the DNA to germline, since TCRdb omits it. TRGV11 is an ORF, and what it does is uncertain. This CDR3 spans 13 amino acids. V trimming: 6 bases; J trimming: 8 bases; junction bases outside the gene matches: 6. The CDR3 DNA sequence: TGTGCCTGCTGGATTCCCTTAGATTGGATCAAGACGTTT. This codes for CACWIPLDWIKTF.

This clone was seen repeatedly, ten times or more. The V gene is TRGV9, the J gene TRGJ1 or TRGJ2. The J gene was missing in TCRdb and was found by matching the end of the DNA to germline. Trimming at V came to 0 bases and at J to 5 bases, leaving 4 bases not matched to a gene. The CDR3 covers 13 residues. Germline V lookup: CDR1 GITISATS, CDR2 ISYDGTV (reference sequence). In DNA form, the CDR3 reads TGTGCCTTGTGGGAGGTGCAGAATTATAAGAAACTCTTT. Translation: CALWEVQNYKKLF.

The chain has TRGV5 and TRGJP2. Here the J gene came from matching the DNA to germline, since TCRdb omits it. Germline CDR1 is VINAFY and CDR2 is YDVSNSKD. V shed 0 bases, J shed 7 bases, and the junction held 8 bases outside the gene matches. CDR3 size: 15 residues. In DNA form, the CDR3 reads TGTGCCACCTGGGACAGGCTGGGCGATGATTGGATCAAGACGTTT. As protein: CATWDRLGDDWIKTF.

Within the sample, this clone is medium-sized. V usage is TRGV10 and J usage is TRGJ1 or TRGJ2. TCRdb records no J gene; here it was assigned by comparing the DNA to germline. TRGV10 is an open reading frame whose function is uncertain. V shed 8 bases, J shed 2 bases, and the junction held 4 bases outside the gene matches. The CDR3 extends over 12 amino acids. The CDR3 spells CAAWEYYYKKLF. The CDR3 region has the DNA TGTGCTGCGTGGGAGTATTATTATAAGAAACTCTTT.

This clone is medium-sized by share. This sequence joins TRGV10 and TRGJ1 or TRGJ2. The J gene, missing from TCRdb, was assigned here through DNA to germline matching. TRGV10 is identified as an open reading frame with a role that is uncertain. CDR3 length: 15 residues. V was pared by 8 bases and J by 3 bases, with 14 bases of the junction left unmatched. The CDR3 DNA is TGTGCTGCGTGGGATTATATGGGGGGTTATTATAAGAAACTCTTT. Residues: CAAWDYMGGYYKKLF.

This clone has ten or more counts. This chain uses TRGV8 with TRGJ1 or TRGJ2. TCRdb does not report a J gene; here it was assigned by matching the DNA to germline references. V trimming: 4 bases; J trimming: 4 bases; junction bases outside the gene matches: 10. This CDR3 comprises 14 residues. Germline assignment: CDR1 VENAVY and CDR2 YDSYNSRV. The CDR3 loop is CATWDPPGYYKKLF. The CDR3 region has the DNA TGTGCCACCTGGGACCCCCCTGGGTATTATAAGAAACTCTTT.

The table lists this clone with many counts. The chain recombines TRGV8 with TRGJ1 or TRGJ2. The J gene comes from matching the DNA to germline here; TCRdb lacks it. The CDR3 totals 14 residues. Germline CDR1 is VENAVY and CDR2 is YDSYNSRV. Trimming cost V 1 base and J 7 bases; bases outside gene matches: 10. CDR3 protein: CATWDSCFWYKKLF. The DNA for the CDR3 is TGTGCCACCTGGGATAGCTGCTTTTGGTATAAGAAACTCTTT.

The gene calls are TRGV9 and TRGJ1 or TRGJ2. Here the J gene was assigned by germline matching of the DNA, as TCRdb has none. V shed 0 bases and J 12 bases; nucleotides not matched to a gene: 8. CDR1 is GITISATS, CDR2 ISYDGTV, per germline (reference sequence). This CDR3 is built from 12 residues. DNA of the CDR3: TGTGCCTTGTGGGAGGTGCGCAGTAGGAAACTCTTT. Translating it yields CALWEVRSRKLF.

By share of the sample, this clone is medium-sized. Other nucleotide sequences in the sample specify the same CDR3. The chain is built from TRGV8 and TRGJ1 or TRGJ2. The J gene is absent in TCRdb and was assigned here via DNA matching to germline. V gave up 3 bases and J gave up 6 bases; unmatched junction bases: 5. Per the germline V gene, CDR1 is VENAVY and CDR2 is YDSYNSRV. The CDR3 covers 12 residues. CDR3 amino acids: CATWDRGYKKLF. The CDR3 coding sequence is TGTGCCACCTGGGATCGCGGTTATAAGAAACTCTTT.